This TCR beta chain was retrieved from a study of shared clonotypes between healthy human individuals. Whole-study context: Donors were two women and a few men aged 18 to 49. Whole-study results and caveats: Generally, naive subsets came out with larger estimated richness than memory subsets. The sole specimen, blood, was sampled, and tissue repertoires likely differ.

Germline CDR1 SGHTA, CDR2 FQGNSA. V was cut by 3 bases and J by 3 bases, with 14 bases left in between. The CDR3 covers 15 residues. The CD4+ fraction was divided into a CD45RA+ naive subset and a CD45RA-negative memory subset. Concerning this clone itself: No antigen is known for it.

Clones were sequenced by immunoSEQ multiplex PCR, and TCRdb holds only the in-frame ones, with some missing. The data hold over 400,000 clones, with about 96% observed a single time. The source of this sequence is a young woman in good health. The source material was naive CD4+ T cells sorted from blood. Subset: CD45RA+ positively selected. This rearrangement joins TRBV7-2 to TRBJ1-2; possibly TRBD1 for D (5 bases). This CDR3 reads CASSLGQLDYYGYTF. CDR3 DNA: TGTGCCAGCAGCTTGGGGCAGTTGGACTACTATGGCTACACCTTC.